The following is a T cell receptor (beta chain) sequence with its context. Its antigen is still unknown. At one end the junction does not follow the germline gene, possibly because of a read error. Per the germline V gene, CDR1 is SSHAT and CDR2 is FNYEAQ (reference sequence). The CDR3 contains 13 residues. This sample was included in a study of long-term antiretroviral therapy in people with HIV. Overall study context: The oldest samples precede the 2015 immediate-ART recommendation by about a decade.

General study points: Researchers lacked any data on ART adherence, viral resistance or therapy changes. Among HIV repertoires, CDR3 length ranges were narrower than those of controls.

At the survey level, the v3.0 immunoSEQ assay was run. Sequencing used immunoSEQ multiplex PCR; TCRdb keeps in-frame clones, though not all of them. The repertoire holds tens of thousands of clones, around nine tenths seen once, with around 5% in the top ten. The source of this sequence is a woman between 45 and 65 years old with HIV. V is TRBV7-7 and J is TRBJ2-5; 7 bases fit TRBD1. The source was unsorted PBMCs, collected 0.1 years before starting antiretroviral therapy. The CDR3 protein is CASSLDREETQYF. CDR3 DNA sequence: TGTGCTAGCAGCTTAGACAGGGAAGAGACCCAGTACTTC.